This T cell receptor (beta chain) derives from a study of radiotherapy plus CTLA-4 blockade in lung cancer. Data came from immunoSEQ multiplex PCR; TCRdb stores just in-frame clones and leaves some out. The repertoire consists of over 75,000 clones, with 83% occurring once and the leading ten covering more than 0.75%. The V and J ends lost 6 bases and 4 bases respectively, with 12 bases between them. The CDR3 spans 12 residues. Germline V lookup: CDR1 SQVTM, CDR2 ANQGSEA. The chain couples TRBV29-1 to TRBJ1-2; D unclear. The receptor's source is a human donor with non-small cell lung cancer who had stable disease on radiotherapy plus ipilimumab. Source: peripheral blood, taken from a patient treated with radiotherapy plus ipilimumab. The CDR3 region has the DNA TGCAGCGTCCTTGCCCGCTCCTATGGCTACACCTTC. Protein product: CSVLARSYGYTF.